The next 9 T cell receptor beta chains were all read from a single sample in a study of blood T cells in healthy people across ages. The authors ran a second PCR of roughly 7 to 11 cycles using a sample-barcoded 5' primer and a J-beta primer mix. TCRdb re-analysed the 5' RACE reads in MiXCR, keeping a single row per CDR3 protein. The sample has about 1.8 million distinct CDR3 sequences, approximately 50% seen once. Sequenced input: blood. The receptor set was obtained from a woman in her forties in good health.

This chain joins TRBV2 and TRBJ2-3, with D uncertain. Trimming took 7 bases from V and 5 from J, leaving 4 bases between them. The CDR3 spans 10 residues. CDR1 and CDR2 (germline): SNHLY, FYNNEI. Here the CDR3 reads CASTLDTQYF. DNA for the CDR3: TGTGCCAGCACCCTAGATACGCAGTATTTT.

The chain carries TRBV10-3 and TRBJ1-1; 9 bases are a match to TRBD1. Germline lookup yields CDR1 ENHRY and CDR2 SYGVKD. V lost 10 bases to trimming and J lost 5 bases; unmatched junction nucleotides: 8. The CDR3 is 13 amino acids. The CDR3 DNA sequence: TGTGCCACCGAAGGGACAGGGTGGACTGAAGCTTTCTTT. Translating it yields CATEGTGWTEAFF.

The chain employs TRBV28 and TRBJ1-2; TRBD1 might be the D (5 bases). V was trimmed by 7 bases and J by 5 bases, leaving 20 bases between them. Germline V lookup: CDR1 MDHEN, CDR2 SYDVKM. The CDR3 is made up of 15 amino acids. DNA of the CDR3: TGTGCCAGCACCGCTGGAGGGCCGCAGGGTTATGGCTACACCTTC. Its translation is CASTAGGPQGYGYTF.

The sample holds a few counts of this clonotype. This sequence joins TRBV4-1 and TRBJ2-7, with 8 bases lining up with TRBD1. Germline values: CDR1 MGHRA, CDR2 YSYEKL. V shed 6 bases and J 3 bases; nucleotides not matched to a gene: 7. This CDR3 has 14 amino acids. The CDR3 nucleotides are TGCGCCAGCAGTGCCCAGGGGGCGGGCTACGAGCAGTACTTC. Its protein product is CASSAQGAGYEQYF.

The rearrangement links TRBV29-1 to TRBJ1-2, with D possibly matching TRBD1 (6 bases). The CDR3 runs 12 residues. Germline CDR1 is SQVTM and CDR2 is ANQGSEA. In DNA, the CDR3 is TGCAGTCTCCTGACAGGCGATTATGGCTACACCTTC. Its translation: CSLLTGDYGYTF.

The V call is TRBV6-6, the J call TRBJ1-2; TRBD1 matches at 10 bases. Germline V lookup: CDR1 MNHNY, CDR2 SVGAGI (reference sequence). V gave up 2 bases and J gave up 4 bases; unmatched junction bases: 7. There are 16 residues in the CDR3. Written as DNA, the CDR3 is TGTGCCAGCAGTTACGCGACAGGGGGCTCGGGCTATGGCTACACCTTC. It specifies CASSYATGGSGYGYTF.

This clonotype has a handful of counts. The chain carries TRBV14 and TRBJ2-7; no definite D call. Gene TRBJ2-5 matches the end of the DNA better, so the J call may be wrong. Germline CDR1 and CDR2: SGHDN and FVKESK. The CDR3 covers 14 residues. CDR3 loop: CASSQFQVKGTQYF. DNA of the CDR3: TGTGCCAGCAGCCAATTTCAAGTTAAGGGGACCCAGTACTTC.

The chain employs TRBV27 and TRBJ2-6; D is ambiguous. From germline, CDR1 is MNHEY and CDR2 SMNVEV (reference sequence). V gave up 0 bases and J gave up 0 bases, with 12 bases separating them. The CDR3 consists of 18 residues. The CDR3 region is CASSLSMGSYSGANVLTF. In nucleotides, the CDR3 is TGTGCCAGCAGTTTATCGATGGGCAGCTACTCTGGGGCCAACGTCCTGACTTTC.

This clonotype appeared a few times. The gene calls are TRBV7-2 and TRBJ2-7; tentatively, D is TRBD1 (5 bases). Per germline, CDR1 SGHTA and CDR2 FQGNSA. V was clipped by 0 bases and J by 3 bases, with 12 bases between them. CDR3 length: 15 residues. CDR3 residues: CASSLAAGLNYEQYF. In DNA form, the CDR3 reads TGTGCCAGCAGCTTAGCCGCAGGGCTTAACTACGAGCAGTACTTC.